The 4 T cell receptor beta chains in this list originate from one sample, sequenced in a study of STAT5B mutations in CD4+ large granular lymphocyte leukemia. The method was immunoSEQ multiplex PCR; TCRdb's version includes in-frame clones alone and lacks a portion of them. This sample has 40,000 to 55,000 clones, with 86% found just once. Sequences were obtained from CD4+ T cells from blood buffy coats. These receptors all come from a human donor in good health.

A remark on this clone: A read error may account for a junction end that differs from germline. V is TRBV7-2 and J is TRBJ1-5; tentatively, D is TRBD1 (5 bases). This CDR3 is 14 amino acids long. Germline V lookup: CDR1 SGHTA, CDR2 FQGNSA. In DNA form, the CDR3 reads TGTGCCAGCAGCTTAGGAGTTGAGTACGGGGCTCCTACCTTT. Amino acid sequence: CASSLGVEYGAPTF.

Comment on this clone: The sample contains more than one DNA sequence encoding this CDR3. V gene TRBV5-1 combines with J gene TRBJ2-5; 8 bases are a match to TRBD2. J lost 1 base, V lost 4 bases, and 3 bases had no gene match. Germline V gene sequence: CDR1 SGHRS, CDR2 YFSETQ. The CDR3 contains 14 residues. The CDR3 DNA follows: TGCGCCAGCAGCCTAGCGGGCAGCCAAGAGACCCAGTACTTC. This sequence encodes CASSLAGSQETQYF.

The chain uses TRBV29-1 and TRBJ2-7, with 7 bases matching TRBD1. Germline CDR1 is SQVTM and CDR2 is ANQGSEA. Trimming removed 7 bases from V and 4 bases from J; junction bases left unmatched: 10. The CDR3 covers 13 residues. The CDR3 loop is CSAHRGPGYEQYF. The CDR3 DNA is TGCAGCGCCCACAGGGGTCCCGGTTACGAGCAGTACTTC.

V usage is TRBV27 and J usage is TRBJ2-3, with TRBD2 identical over 10 bases. The CDR3 is 15 amino acids. Germline CDR1 MNHEY, CDR2 SMNVEV (reference sequence). Trimming removed 3 bases from V and 3 bases from J; junction bases left unmatched: 3. CDR3 coding DNA: TGTGCCAGCAGTTTGCTAGCGGGAGCTACAGATACGCAGTATTTT. This encodes CASSLLAGATDTQYF.